Listed below are T cell receptor beta chains from one sample, sequenced in a study of cytomegalovirus exposure and HLA in healthy donors. TCRdb keeps only in-frame clones here, not all; method: immunoSEQ multiplex PCR. This table lists about 130,000 clones. The sequenced sample was PBMCs. All receptors derive from a woman in her thirties or forties in good health and CMV-seropositive. The CDR3 runs from the conserved cysteine through the conserved F or W. The D gene is left open where the match is weak.

V gene	J gene	D gene	CDR3 protein	CDR3 DNA
TRBV7-9	TRBJ1-1	NA	CASSLVEATEAFF	TGTGCCAGCAGCTTAGTGGAGGCCACTGAAGCTTTCTTT
TRBV2	TRBJ2-3	TRBD1	CATREGAPDTQYF	TGTGCCACCCGTGAGGGGGCCCCAGATACGCAGTATTTT
TRBV7-3	TRBJ2-3	TRBD2	CASSLASGPTDTQYF	TGTGCCAGCAGCTTGGCTAGCGGGCCCACAGATACGCAGTATTTT
TRBV10-3	TRBJ2-2	NA	CAISAVGPEEAGELFF	TGTGCCATCAGTGCAGTGGGCCCTGAAGAAGCCGGGGAGCTGTTTTTT
TRBV9	TRBJ2-2	TRBD2	CATGGTGELFF	TGTGCCACCGGGGGGACCGGGGAGCTGTTTTTT
TRBV4-2	TRBJ2-6	NA	CASSQDQGSGANVLTF	TGTGCCAGCAGCCAAGATCAGGGGTCTGGGGCCAACGTCCTGACTTTC
TRBV5-1	TRBJ2-2	TRBD2	CASSLTSGRGTGELFF	TGCGCCAGCAGCTTGACTAGCGGGAGAGGCACCGGGGAGCTGTTTTTT
TRBV11-2	TRBJ2-7	NA	CASSLIAGYEQYF	TGTGCCAGCAGCTTAATTGCGGGCTACGAGCAGTACTTC
TRBV6-5	TRBJ1-1	NA	CASSSNLDTEAFF	TGTGCCAGCAGTTCCAACCTAGACACTGAAGCTTTCTTT
TRBV30	TRBJ2-7	TRBD1	CAWSVSGTGEYEQYF	TGTGCCTGGAGTGTATCCGGGACAGGGGAATACGAGCAGTACTTC
TRBV6-5	TRBJ2-5	TRBD2	CASRPSGTQETQYF	TGTGCCAGCAGACCTAGCGGAACCCAAGAGACCCAGTACTTC
TRBV10-1	TRBJ1-2	NA	CASSESTGELFRYTF	TGCGCCAGCAGTGAGTCGACGGGGGAGCTTTTTAGGTACACCTTC
TRBV27	TRBJ2-1	TRBD2	CASSLWREGRDEQFF	TGTGCCAGCAGTTTATGGCGGGAGGGTCGGGATGAGCAGTTCTTC
TRBV7-6	TRBJ2-3	NA	CASSLLLTGTDTQYF	TGTGCCAGCAGCTTACTTCTTACTGGCACAGATACGCAGTATTTT
TRBV7-8	TRBJ2-2	NA	CASSLFHEGVGTGELFF	TGTGCCAGCAGCTTATTTCATGAGGGGGTCGGCACCGGGGAGCTGTTTTTT
TRBV5-1	TRBJ2-5	NA	CASSLRQQVPSEQYF	NA
TRBV19	TRBJ2-7	TRBD2	CASSLRAGGPIPYEQYF	TGTGCCAGTAGCCTTCGGGCGGGAGGGCCCATCCCCTACGAGCAGTACTTC
TRBV23-1	TRBJ1-2	NA	CASSQPRGGVCGYTF	TGCGCCAGCAGTCAACCTAGGGGGGGGGTTTGTGGCTACACCTTC
TRBV7-2	TRBJ2-5	TRBD2	CASSFLPSGRAQETQYF	TGTGCCAGCAGCTTTCTTCCTAGCGGGAGGGCACAAGAGACCCAGTACTTC
TRBV28	TRBJ2-7	NA	CASRKLALSYEQYF	TGTGCCAGCAGGAAACTAGCACTCTCCTACGAGCAGTACTTC
TRBV4-1	TRBJ1-2	NA	CASSQTWTANYGYTF	TGCGCCAGCAGCCAGACTTGGACAGCTAACTATGGCTACACCTTC
TRBV4-1	TRBJ2-7	TRBD2	CASSQAPLVSGRYEQYF	TGCGCCAGCAGCCAAGCTCCTTTAGTTAGCGGGAGATACGAGCAGTACTTC
TRBV27	TRBJ2-3	TRBD2	CASSLTSGHAQDTQYF	TGTGCCAGCAGTTTGACTAGCGGGCATGCACAAGATACGCAGTATTTT
TRBV30	TRBJ1-6	TRBD1	CAWSEPSGTGVF	TGTGCCTGGAGTGAGCCCTCCGGGACAGGGGTGTTT
TRBV27	TRBJ1-5	NA	CASSFPPGPQHF	TGTGCCAGCAGTTTCCCCCCGGGGCCCCAGCATTTT
TRBV29-1	TRBJ2-7	NA	CSVGHGGYEQYF	TGCAGCGTTGGACACGGAGGATACGAGCAGTACTTC
TRBV25-1	TRBJ2-2	TRBD1	CASSRWDRDTGELFF	TGTGCCAGCAGTCGATGGGACAGGGACACCGGGGAGCTGTTTTTT
TRBV5-1	TRBJ2-1	TRBD1	CASSARQGQTYNEQFF	TGCGCCAGCAGCGCTCGACAGGGACAAACCTACAATGAGCAGTTCTTC
TRBV5-1	TRBJ1-1	TRBD1	CASSFGTGGVIAFF	TGCGCCAGCAGCTTCGGGACAGGGGGCGTTATAGCTTTCTTT
TRBV14	TRBJ2-1	TRBD2	CASSQAPGTSITIGQFF	TGTGCCAGCAGCCAAGCCCCCGGGACTAGCATTACTATAGGGCAGTTCTTC
TRBV9	TRBJ2-3	TRBD2	CASSSPPGLALYF	TGTGCCAGCAGCTCTCCGCCGGGACTAGCGTTGTATTTT
TRBV28	TRBJ2-7	NA	CASSSDQLIQYF	TGTGCCAGCAGTTCAGACCAACTAATCCAGTACTTC
TRBV4-3	TRBJ2-7	TRBD1	CASSQVTGGIYEQYF	TGCGCCAGCAGCCAGGTGACAGGGGGTATCTACGAGCAGTACTTC
TRBV19	TRBJ1-2	NA	CASTRVQGTYGYTF	TGTGCCAGTACCCGGGTCCAGGGAACCTATGGCTACACCTTC
TRBV5-6	TRBJ1-1	TRBD1	CASSLEGTGGRDTEAFF	TGTGCCAGCAGCTTGGAGGGGACAGGGGGCAGAGACACTGAAGCTTTCTTT
TRBV5-6	TRBJ2-3	TRBD1	CASRGSPGGANTQYF	TGTGCCAGCAGAGGAAGTCCAGGGGGCGCAAATACGCAGTATTTT
TRBV29-1	TRBJ2-7	TRBD1	CSVSVDRDHEQYF	TGCAGCGTTAGTGTGGACAGGGACCACGAGCAGTACTTC
TRBV30	TRBJ2-3	NA	CAWSGRGVADTQYF	TGTGCCTGGTCTGGGAGGGGGGTAGCCGATACGCAGTATTTT
TRBV9	TRBJ2-3	NA	CASSVVGSTDTQYF	TGTGCCAGCAGCGTAGTCGGGAGCACAGATACGCAGTATTTT
TRBV27	TRBJ2-7	NA	CASRESQALHYEQYF	TGTGCCAGCAGGGAGTCACAGGCTCTCCACTACGAGCAGTACTTC
TRBV28	TRBJ2-1	TRBD2	CASSSTLGTSGERGHYNEQFF	TGTGCCAGCAGTTCCACTCTAGGAACTAGCGGGGAGAGAGGGCACTACAATGAGCAGTTCTTC
TRBV10-3	TRBJ2-3	TRBD2	CAISESSASGRADTQYF	TGTGCCATCAGTGAGTCATCGGCTAGCGGGAGAGCAGATACGCAGTATTTT
TRBV5-1	TRBJ2-1	TRBD1	CASRGTGAYEQFF	TGCGCCAGCAGAGGGACAGGGGCCTATGAGCAGTTCTTC
TRBV6-1	TRBJ1-5	NA	CASSESNNQPQHF	TGTGCCAGCAGTGAATCTAACAATCAGCCCCAGCATTTT
TRBV27	TRBJ2-7	TRBD1	CASSSGQGADFYEQYF	TGTGCCAGCAGCTCAGGACAGGGGGCGGATTTCTACGAGCAGTACTTC
TRBV6-1	TRBJ1-1	NA	CASSEILGNTEAFF	TGTGCCAGCAGTGAAATCCTAGGGAACACTGAAGCTTTCTTT
TRBV11-2	TRBJ2-1	TRBD2	CASSLTGLGHNEQFF	TGTGCCAGCAGCTTAACGGGACTAGGTCATAATGAGCAGTTCTTC
TRBV9	TRBJ2-2	NA	CASSVVGGNTGELFF	TGTGCCAGCAGCGTAGTGGGGGGAAACACCGGGGAGCTGTTTTTT
TRBV28	TRBJ2-5	NA	CASSGDRFFETQYF	TGTGCCAGCAGTGGCGACAGGTTTTTCGAGACCCAGTACTTC
TRBV19	TRBJ2-7	NA	CASSIQGEQYF	TGTGCCAGTAGTATTCAGGGGGAGCAGTACTTC
TRBV10-3	TRBJ2-1	TRBD1	CAISATGGRTGNEQFF	TGTGCCATCAGTGCGACAGGGGGCAGGACGGGGAATGAGCAGTTCTTC
TRBV5-5	TRBJ1-5	NA	CASTAAGPHQPQHF	TGTGCCAGCACCGCGGCGGGGCCCCATCAGCCCCAGCATTTT
TRBV7-9	TRBJ2-7	NA	CASTDGSSIHEQYF	TGTGCCAGCACTGACGGGAGTTCTATACACGAGCAGTACTTC